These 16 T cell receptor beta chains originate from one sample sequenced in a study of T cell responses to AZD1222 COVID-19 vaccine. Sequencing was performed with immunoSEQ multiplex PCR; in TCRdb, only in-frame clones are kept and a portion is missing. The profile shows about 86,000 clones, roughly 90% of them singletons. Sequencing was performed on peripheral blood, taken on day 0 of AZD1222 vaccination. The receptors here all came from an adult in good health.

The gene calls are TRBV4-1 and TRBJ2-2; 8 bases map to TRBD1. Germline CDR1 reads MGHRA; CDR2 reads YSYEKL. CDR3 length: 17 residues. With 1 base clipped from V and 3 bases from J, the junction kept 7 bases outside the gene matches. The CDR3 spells CASSQARTGIDTGELFF. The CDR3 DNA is TGCGCCAGCAGCCAAGCCAGGACAGGGATCGACACCGGGGAGCTGTTTTTT.

The CDR3 sequence: CASSPLSYNEQFF. CDR3 DNA sequence: TGTGCCAGCAGCCCGCTCTCCTACAATGAGCAGTTCTTC. This chain links TRBV27 with TRBJ2-1; D is undetermined. Germline lookup yields CDR1 MNHEY and CDR2 SMNVEV (reference sequence). The CDR3 spans 13 residues. V was pared by 6 bases and J by 0 bases, with 6 bases between.

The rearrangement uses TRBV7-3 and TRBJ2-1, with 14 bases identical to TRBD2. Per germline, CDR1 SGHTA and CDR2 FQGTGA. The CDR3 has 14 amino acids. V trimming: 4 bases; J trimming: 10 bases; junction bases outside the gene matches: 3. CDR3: CASSSGTSGSEQFF. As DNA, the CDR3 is TGTGCCAGCAGCTCAGGGACTAGCGGGAGCGAGCAGTTCTTC.

The chain's CDR3 is CASSQVTGLYEAFF. The CDR3 nucleotides are TGCGCCAGCAGCCAAGTTACGGGTTTATATGAAGCTTTCTTT. The V call is TRBV4-1, the J call TRBJ1-1; D remains unclear. V lost 1 base and J 7 bases, leaving 13 bases between the germline ends. CDR1 MGHRA and CDR2 YSYEKL come from the germline V gene. The CDR3 length is 14 residues.

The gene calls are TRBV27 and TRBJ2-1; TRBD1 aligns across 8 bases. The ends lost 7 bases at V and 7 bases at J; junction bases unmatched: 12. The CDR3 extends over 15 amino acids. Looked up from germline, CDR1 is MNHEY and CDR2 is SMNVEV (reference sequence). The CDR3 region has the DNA TGTGCCAGCACCCCTGGAGGGACAGGAAAGAATGAGCAGTTCTTC. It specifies CASTPGGTGKNEQFF.

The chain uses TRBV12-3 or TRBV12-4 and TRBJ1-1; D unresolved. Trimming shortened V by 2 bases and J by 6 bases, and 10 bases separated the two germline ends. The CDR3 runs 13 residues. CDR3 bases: TGTGCCAGCAGTTTACCTTGGCCGGCTGAAGCTTTCTTT. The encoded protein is CASSLPWPAEAFF.

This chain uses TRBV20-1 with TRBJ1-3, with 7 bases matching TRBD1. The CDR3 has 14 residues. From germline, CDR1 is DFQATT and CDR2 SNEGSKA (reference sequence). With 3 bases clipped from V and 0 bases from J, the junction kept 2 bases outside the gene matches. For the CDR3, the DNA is TGCAGTGCTAGTACAGGGGACTCTGGAAACACCATATATTTT. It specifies CSASTGDSGNTIYF.

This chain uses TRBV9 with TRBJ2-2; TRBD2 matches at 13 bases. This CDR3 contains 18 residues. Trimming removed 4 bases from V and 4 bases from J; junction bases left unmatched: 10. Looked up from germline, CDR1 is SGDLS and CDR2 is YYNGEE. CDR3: CASSPRSGTSGITGELFF. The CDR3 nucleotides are TGTGCCAGCAGCCCCCGCTCCGGGACTAGCGGGATCACCGGGGAGCTGTTTTTT. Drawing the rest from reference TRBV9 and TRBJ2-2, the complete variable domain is DSGVTQTPKHLITATGQRVTLRCSPRSGDLSVYWYQQSLDQGLQFLIQYYNGEERAKGNILERFSAQQFPDLHSELNLSSLELGDSALYFCASSPRSGTSGITGELFFGEGSRLTVL.

This chain's CDR3 is CASSQDTIAGGGNEQFF. DNA of the CDR3: TGTGCCAGCAGCCAAGACACCATAGCGGGAGGGGGTAATGAGCAGTTCTTC. V gene TRBV4-2 combines with J gene TRBJ2-1, with 11 bases identical to TRBD2. The CDR3 contains 17 residues. V lost 0 bases and J lost 7; bases outside the gene matches: 8. Germline CDR1 is LGHNA and CDR2 is YNFKEQ.

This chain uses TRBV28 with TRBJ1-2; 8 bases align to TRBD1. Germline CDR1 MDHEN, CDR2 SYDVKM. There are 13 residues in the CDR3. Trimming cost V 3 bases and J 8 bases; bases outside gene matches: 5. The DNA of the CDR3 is TGTGCCAGCAGTTTGGACAGGGTGAAGGGCTACACCTTC. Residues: CASSLDRVKGYTF.

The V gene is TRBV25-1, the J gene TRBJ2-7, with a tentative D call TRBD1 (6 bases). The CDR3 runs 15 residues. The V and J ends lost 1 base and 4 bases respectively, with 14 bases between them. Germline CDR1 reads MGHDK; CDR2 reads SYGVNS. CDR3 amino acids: CASSESQGPKYEQYF. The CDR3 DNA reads TGTGCCAGCAGTGAATCCCAGGGGCCTAAGTACGAGCAGTACTTC.

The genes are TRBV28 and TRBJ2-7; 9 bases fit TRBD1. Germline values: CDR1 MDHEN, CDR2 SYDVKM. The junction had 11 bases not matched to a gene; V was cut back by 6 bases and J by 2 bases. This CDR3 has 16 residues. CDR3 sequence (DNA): TGTGCCAGCAGGGAACAGGGGACAGGGAGCGCCTACGAGCAGTACTTC. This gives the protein CASREQGTGSAYEQYF.

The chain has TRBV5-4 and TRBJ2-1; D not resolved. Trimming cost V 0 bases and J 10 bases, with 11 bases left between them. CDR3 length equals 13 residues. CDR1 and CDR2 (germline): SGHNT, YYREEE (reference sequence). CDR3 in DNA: TGTGCCAGCAGCTTGGGACTCAGCCCGGAGCAGTTCTTC. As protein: CASSLGLSPEQFF.

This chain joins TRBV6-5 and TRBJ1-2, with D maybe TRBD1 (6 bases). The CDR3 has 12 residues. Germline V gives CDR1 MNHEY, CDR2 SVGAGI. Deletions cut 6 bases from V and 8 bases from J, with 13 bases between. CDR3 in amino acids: CASRPQGWGYTF. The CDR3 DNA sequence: TGTGCCAGCAGACCACAGGGTTGGGGCTACACCTTC.

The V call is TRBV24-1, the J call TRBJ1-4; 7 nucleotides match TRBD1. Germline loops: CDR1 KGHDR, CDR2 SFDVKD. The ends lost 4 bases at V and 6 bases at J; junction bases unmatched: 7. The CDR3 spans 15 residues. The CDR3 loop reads CATSDIQGRDEKLFF. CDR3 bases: TGTGCCACCAGTGACATACAGGGGAGAGATGAAAAACTGTTTTTT.

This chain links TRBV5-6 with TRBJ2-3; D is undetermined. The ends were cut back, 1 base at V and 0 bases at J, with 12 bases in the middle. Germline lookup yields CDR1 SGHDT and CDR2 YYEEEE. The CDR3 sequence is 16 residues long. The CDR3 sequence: CASSLRPVPSTDTQYF. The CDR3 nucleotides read TGTGCCAGCAGCTTGAGGCCAGTCCCTAGCACAGATACGCAGTATTTT. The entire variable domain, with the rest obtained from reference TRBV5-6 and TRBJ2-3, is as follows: DAGVTQSPTHLIKTRGQQVTLRCSPKSGHDTVSWYQQALGQGPQFIFQYYEEEERQRGNFPDRFSGHQFPNYSSELNVNALLLGDSALYLCASSLRPVPSTDTQYFGPGTRLTVL.